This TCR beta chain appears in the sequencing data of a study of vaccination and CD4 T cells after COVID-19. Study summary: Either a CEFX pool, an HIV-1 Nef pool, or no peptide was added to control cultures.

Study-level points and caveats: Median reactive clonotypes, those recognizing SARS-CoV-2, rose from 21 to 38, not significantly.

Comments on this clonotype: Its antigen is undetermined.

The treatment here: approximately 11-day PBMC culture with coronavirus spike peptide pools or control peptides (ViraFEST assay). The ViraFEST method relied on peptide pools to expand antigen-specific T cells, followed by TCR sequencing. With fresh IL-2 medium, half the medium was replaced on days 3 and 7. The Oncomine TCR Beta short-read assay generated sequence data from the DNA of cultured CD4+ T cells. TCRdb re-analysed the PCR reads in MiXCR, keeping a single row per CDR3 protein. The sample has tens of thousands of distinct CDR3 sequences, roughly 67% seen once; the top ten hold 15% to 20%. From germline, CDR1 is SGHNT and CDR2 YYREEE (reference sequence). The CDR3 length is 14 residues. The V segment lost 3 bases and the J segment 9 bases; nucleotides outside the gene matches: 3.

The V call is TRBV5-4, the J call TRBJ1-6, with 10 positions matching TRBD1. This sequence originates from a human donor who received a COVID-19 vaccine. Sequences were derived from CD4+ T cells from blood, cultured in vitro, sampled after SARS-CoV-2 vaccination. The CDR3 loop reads CASSSDRGRSPLHF. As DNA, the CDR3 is TGTGCCAGCAGCTCAGACAGGGGGCGTTCACCCCTCCACTTT.